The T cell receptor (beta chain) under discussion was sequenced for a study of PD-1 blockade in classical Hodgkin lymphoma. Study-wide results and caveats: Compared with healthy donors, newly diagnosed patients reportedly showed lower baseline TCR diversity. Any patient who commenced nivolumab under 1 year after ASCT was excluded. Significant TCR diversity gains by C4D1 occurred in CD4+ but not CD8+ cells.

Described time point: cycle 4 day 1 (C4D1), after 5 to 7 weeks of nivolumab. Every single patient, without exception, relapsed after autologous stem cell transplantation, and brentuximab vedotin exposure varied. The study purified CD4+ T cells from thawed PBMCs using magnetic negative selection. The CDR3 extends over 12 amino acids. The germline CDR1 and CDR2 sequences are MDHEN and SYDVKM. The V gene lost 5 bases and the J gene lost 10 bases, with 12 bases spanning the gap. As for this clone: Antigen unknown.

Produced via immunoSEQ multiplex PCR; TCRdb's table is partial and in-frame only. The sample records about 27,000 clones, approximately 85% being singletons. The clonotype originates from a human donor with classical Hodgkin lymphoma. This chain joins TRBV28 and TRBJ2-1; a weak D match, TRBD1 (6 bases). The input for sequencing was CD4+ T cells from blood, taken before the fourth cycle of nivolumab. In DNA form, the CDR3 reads TGTGCCAGCAGTGTGGGACACAGGGAGCAGTTCTTC. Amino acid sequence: CASSVGHREQFF. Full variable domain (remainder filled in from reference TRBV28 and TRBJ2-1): DVKVTQSSRYLVKRTGEKVFLECVQDMDHENMFWYRQDPGLGLRLIYFSYDVKMKEKGDIPEGYSVSREKKERFSLILESASTNQTSMYLCASSVGHREQFFGPGTRLTVL.